This T cell receptor beta chain was documented in a study of T cells in women clearing cervical HPV infection. Method: immunoSEQ multiplex PCR; TCRdb's copy keeps in-frame clones and lacks some. The sample yields around 23,000 clones, of which the top ten take up more than 9%. J gave up 6 bases and V 4 bases, and 9 bases lay outside the gene matches. The V gene's germline CDR1 is MNHNS and CDR2 SASEGT. The CDR3 runs 15 residues. In regard to this clone: The sequenced fragment ends 3 residues before the CDR3 boundary, so the rest is inferred from the germline J gene.

This sequence joins TRBV6-1 and TRBJ1-1; TRBD1 matches 9 bases. Input material: blood buffy coat. The TCR originated in a woman between 18 and 75 years old with a cervical HPV16 infection that either progressed to CIN3+ or cleared (not recorded which). CDR3 DNA (partial): TGTGCCAGCAGTGGAACAGGGGGCTTAATCTCTGAA. This sequence encodes CASSGTGGLISE. In full, the CDR3 reads CASSGTGGLISEAFF.